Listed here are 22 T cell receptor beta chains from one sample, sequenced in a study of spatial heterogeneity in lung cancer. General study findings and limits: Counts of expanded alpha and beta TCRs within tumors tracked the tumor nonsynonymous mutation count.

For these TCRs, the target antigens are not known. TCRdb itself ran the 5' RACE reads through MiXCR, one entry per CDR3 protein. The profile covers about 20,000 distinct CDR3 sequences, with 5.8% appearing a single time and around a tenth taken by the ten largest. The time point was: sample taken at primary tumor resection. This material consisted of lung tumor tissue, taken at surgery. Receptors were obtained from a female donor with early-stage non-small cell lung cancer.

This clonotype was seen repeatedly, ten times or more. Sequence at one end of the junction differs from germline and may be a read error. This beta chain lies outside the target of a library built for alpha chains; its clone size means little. CDR3 bases: TGTGCCAGCAGCTCAGAGGGGGACCGAAGCTTC. It codes for CASSSEGDRSF. The genes are TRBV9 and TRBJ1-2; D is perhaps TRBD1 (6 bases). The CDR3 is made up of 11 amino acids. The germline gives CDR1 SGDLS, CDR2 YYNGEE.

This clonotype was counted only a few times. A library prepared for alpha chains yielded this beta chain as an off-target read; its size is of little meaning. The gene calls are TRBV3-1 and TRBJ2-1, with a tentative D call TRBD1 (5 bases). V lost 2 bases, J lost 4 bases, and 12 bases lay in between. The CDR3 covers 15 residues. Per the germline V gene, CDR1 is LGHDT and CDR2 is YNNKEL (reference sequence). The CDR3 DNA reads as TGTGCCAGCAGCCAACTGGGGCGAACGTACAATGAGCAGTTCTTC. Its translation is CASSQLGRTYNEQFF.

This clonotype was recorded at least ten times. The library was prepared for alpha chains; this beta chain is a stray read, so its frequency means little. The CDR3 DNA follows: TGCGCCAGCAGCTTAATCGGGACTAGCGGGAGTGGGGATACGCAGTATTTT. This encodes CASSLIGTSGSGDTQYF. J is TRBJ2-3 and V is TRBV5-1; 14 nucleotides match TRBD2. The CDR3 runs 17 residues. Germline lookup yields CDR1 SGHRS and CDR2 YFSETQ. V lost 2 bases, J lost 6 bases, and 8 bases stayed unmatched.

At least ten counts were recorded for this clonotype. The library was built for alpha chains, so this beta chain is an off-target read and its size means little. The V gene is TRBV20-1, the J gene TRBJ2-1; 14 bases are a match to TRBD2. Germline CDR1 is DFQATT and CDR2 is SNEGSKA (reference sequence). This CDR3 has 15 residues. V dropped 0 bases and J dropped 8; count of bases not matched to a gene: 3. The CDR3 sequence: CSARDWGLAGDEQFF. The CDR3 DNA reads TGCAGTGCTAGAGACTGGGGACTAGCGGGAGATGAGCAGTTCTTC.

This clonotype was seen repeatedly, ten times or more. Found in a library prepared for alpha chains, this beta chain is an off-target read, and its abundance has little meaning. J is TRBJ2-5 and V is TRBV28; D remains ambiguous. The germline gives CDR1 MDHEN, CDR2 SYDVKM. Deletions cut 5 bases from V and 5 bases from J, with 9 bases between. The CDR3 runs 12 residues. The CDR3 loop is CASSPHGETQYF. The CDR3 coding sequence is TGTGCCAGCAGTCCGCACGGGGAGACCCAGTACTTC.

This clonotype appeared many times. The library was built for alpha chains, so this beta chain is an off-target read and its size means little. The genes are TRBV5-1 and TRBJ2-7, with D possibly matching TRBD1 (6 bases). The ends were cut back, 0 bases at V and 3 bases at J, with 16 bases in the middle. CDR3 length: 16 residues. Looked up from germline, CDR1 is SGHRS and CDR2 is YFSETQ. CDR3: CASSLAAGASSYEQYF. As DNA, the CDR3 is TGCGCCAGCAGCTTGGCCGCAGGGGCTAGCAGCTACGAGCAGTACTTC.

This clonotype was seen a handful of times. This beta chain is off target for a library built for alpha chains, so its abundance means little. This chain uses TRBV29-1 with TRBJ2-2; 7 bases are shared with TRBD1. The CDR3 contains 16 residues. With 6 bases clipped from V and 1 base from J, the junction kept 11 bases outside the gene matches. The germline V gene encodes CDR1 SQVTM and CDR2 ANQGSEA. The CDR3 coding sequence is TGCAGCGTCGAATTAGACAGGGCCCAGAACACCGGGGAGCTGTTTTTT. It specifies CSVELDRAQNTGELFF.

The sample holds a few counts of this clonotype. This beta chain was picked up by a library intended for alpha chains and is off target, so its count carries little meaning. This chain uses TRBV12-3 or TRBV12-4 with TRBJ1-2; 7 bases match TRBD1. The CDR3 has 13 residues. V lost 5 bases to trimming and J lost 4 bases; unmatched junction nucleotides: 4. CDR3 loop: CASSPGQTYGYTF. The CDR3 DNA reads TGTGCCAGCAGTCCGGGACAGACCTATGGCTACACCTTC.

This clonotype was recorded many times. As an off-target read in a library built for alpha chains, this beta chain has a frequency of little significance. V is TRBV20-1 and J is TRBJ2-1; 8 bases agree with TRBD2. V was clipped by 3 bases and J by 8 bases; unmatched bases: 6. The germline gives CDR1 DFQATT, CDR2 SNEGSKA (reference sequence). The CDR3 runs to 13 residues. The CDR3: CSARGTRDYEQFF. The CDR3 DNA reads TGCAGTGCTAGGGGGACTAGAGATTATGAGCAGTTCTTC.

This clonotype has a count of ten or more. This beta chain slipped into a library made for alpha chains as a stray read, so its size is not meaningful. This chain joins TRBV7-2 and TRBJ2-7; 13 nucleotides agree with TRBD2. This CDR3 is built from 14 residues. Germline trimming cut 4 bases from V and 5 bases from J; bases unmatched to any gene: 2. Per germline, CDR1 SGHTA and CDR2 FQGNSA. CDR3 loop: CASSSGLAGDEQYF. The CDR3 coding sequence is TGTGCCAGCAGCTCCGGACTAGCGGGAGACGAGCAGTACTTC. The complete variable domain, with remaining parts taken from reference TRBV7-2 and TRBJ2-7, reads GAGVSQSPSNKVTEKGKDVELRCDPISGHTALYWYRQSLGQGLEFLIYFQGNSAPDKSGLPSDRFSAERTGGSVSTLTIQRTQQEDSAVYLCASSSGLAGDEQYFGPGTRLTVT.

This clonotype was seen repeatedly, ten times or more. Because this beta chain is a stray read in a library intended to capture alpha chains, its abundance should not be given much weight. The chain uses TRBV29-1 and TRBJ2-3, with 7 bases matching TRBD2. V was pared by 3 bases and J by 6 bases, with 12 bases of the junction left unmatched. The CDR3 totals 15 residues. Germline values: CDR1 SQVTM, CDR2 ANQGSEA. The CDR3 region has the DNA TGCAGCGTTGAGTCGGCTAGCGGTTTATGGGATACGCAGTATTTT. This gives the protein CSVESASGLWDTQYF.

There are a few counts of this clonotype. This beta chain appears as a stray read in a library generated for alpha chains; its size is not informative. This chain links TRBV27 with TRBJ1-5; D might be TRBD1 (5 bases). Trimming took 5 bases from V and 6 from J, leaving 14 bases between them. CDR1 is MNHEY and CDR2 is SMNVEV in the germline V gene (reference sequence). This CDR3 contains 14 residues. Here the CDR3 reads CASSAREFGQPQHF. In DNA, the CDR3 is TGTGCCAGCAGTGCCAGGGAGTTTGGTCAGCCCCAGCATTTT.

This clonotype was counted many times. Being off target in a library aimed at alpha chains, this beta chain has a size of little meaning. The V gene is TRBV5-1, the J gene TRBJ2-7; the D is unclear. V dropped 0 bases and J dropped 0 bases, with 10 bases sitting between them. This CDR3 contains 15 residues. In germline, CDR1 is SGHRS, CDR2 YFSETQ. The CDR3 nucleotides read TGCGCCAGCAGCTTGGGTGGCGGTAGCTCCTACGAGCAGTACTTC. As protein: CASSLGGGSSYEQYF.

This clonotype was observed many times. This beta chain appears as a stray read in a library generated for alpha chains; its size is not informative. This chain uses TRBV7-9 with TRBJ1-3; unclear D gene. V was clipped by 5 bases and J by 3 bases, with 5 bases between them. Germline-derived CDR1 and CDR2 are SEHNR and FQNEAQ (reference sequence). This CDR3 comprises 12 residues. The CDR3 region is CASSPSGNTIYF. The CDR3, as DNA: TGTGCCAGCAGCCCAAGTGGAAACACCATATATTTT. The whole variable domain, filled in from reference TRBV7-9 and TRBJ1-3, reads DTGVSQNPRHKITKRGQNVTFRCDPISEHNRLYWYRQTLGQGPEFLTYFQNEAQLEKSRLLSDRFSAERPKGSFSTLEIQRTEQGDSAMYLCASSPSGNTIYFGEGSWLTVV.

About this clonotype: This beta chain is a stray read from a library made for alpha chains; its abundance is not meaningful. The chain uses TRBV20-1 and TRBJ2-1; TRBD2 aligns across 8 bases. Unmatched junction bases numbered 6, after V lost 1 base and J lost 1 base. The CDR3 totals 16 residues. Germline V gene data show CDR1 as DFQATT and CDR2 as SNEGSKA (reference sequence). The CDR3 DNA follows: TGCAGTGCTAGAGTTGGCGGGGGGAAATCCTACAATGAGCAGTTCTTC. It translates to CSARVGGGKSYNEQFF.

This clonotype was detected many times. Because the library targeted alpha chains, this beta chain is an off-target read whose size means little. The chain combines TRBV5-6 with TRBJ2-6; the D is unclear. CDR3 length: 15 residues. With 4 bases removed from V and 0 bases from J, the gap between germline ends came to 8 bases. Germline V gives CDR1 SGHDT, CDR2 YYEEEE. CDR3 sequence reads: CASSRTSSGANVLTF. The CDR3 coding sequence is TGTGCCAGCAGCCGAACGAGCTCTGGGGCCAACGTCCTGACTTTC.

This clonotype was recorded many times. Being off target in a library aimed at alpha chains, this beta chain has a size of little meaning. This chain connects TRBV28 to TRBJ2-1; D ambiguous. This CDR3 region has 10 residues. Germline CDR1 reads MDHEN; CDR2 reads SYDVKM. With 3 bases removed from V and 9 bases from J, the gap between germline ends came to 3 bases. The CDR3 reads CASSFREQFF. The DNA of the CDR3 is TGTGCCAGCAGTTTTCGTGAGCAGTTCTTC.

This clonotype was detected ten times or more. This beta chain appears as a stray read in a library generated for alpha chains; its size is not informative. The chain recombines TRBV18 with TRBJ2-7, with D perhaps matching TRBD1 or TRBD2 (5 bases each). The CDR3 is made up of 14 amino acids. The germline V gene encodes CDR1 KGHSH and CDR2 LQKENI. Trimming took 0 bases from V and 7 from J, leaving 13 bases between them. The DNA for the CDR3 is TGTGCCAGCTCACCACCGGGGCGGGCCGGAGAGCAGTACTTC. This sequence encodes CASSPPGRAGEQYF.

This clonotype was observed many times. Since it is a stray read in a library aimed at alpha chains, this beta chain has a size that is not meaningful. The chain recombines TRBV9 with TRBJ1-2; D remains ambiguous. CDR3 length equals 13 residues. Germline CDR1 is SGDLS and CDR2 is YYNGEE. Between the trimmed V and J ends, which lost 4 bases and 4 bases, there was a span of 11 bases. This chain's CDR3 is CASSTLTGYGYTF. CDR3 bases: TGTGCCAGCAGCACCCTGACTGGCTATGGCTACACCTTC.

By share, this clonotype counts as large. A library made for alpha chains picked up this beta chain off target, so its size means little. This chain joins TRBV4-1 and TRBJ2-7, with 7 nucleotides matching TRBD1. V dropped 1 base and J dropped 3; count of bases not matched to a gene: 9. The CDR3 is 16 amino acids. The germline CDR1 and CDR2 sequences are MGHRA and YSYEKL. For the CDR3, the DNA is TGCGCCAGCAGCCAAGGCCACAGGGGCCTGTTCTACGAGCAGTACTTC. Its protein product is CASSQGHRGLFYEQYF.

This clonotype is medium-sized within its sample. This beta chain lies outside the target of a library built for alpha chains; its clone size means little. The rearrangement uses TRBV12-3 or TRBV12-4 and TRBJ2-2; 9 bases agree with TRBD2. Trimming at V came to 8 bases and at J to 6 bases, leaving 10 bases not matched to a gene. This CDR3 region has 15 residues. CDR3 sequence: CASGRREGVPGELFF. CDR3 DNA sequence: TGTGCCAGCGGGCGGCGGGAGGGAGTCCCCGGGGAGCTGTTTTTT.

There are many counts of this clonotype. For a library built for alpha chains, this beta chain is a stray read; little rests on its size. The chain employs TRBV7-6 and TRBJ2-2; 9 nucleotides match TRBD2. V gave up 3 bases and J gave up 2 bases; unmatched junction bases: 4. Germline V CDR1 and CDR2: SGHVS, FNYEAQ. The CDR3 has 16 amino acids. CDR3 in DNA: TGTGCCAGCAGCTTGACAGCGGGAGGAAACACCGGGGAGCTGTTTTTT. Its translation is CASSLTAGGNTGELFF.